Below are 24 T cell receptor beta chains sequenced from a single sample in a study of T cells after yellow fever vaccination. TCRdb re-called the 5' RACE reads through MiXCR, storing one row per CDR3 protein. This sample has some 550,000 distinct CDR3 sequences, with roughly a fifth found just once. Sequenced here: PBMCs, sampled 15 days after the yellow fever booster vaccination. The receptors derive from a man aged 30 to 45 who received the YFV17D yellow fever vaccine.

The chain carries TRBV10-3 and TRBJ2-7, with D maybe TRBD1 (6 bases). The V end was cut by 6 bases, the J end by 1 base, with 16 bases between. In germline, CDR1 is ENHRY, CDR2 SYGVKD. This CDR3 is built from 15 residues. DNA of the CDR3: TGTGCCATCAGCGACACCCTACAGGGATCCTACGAGCAGTACTTC. Its translation: CAISDTLQGSYEQYF.

This clonotype was detected only a few times. The chain has TRBV4-3 and TRBJ2-1; D gene ambiguous. This CDR3 region has 15 residues. Germline V gene data show CDR1 as LGHNA and CDR2 as YSLEER. Trimming removed 1 base from V and 3 bases from J, with 10 bases in between. Here the CDR3 reads CASSQGLYNYNEQFF. CDR3 coding DNA: TGCGCCAGCAGCCAAGGCTTATACAACTACAATGAGCAGTTCTTC.

This clonotype turned up a few times. The V and J genes are TRBV25-1 and TRBJ2-7, with D maybe TRBD1 (5 bases). V was pared by 4 bases and J by 0 bases, with 13 bases between. The CDR3 contains 15 residues. In germline, CDR1 is MGHDK, CDR2 SYGVNS. The chain's CDR3 is CASSVRTISSYEQYF. The CDR3, as DNA: TGTGCCAGCAGTGTCCGGACAATTTCCTCCTACGAGCAGTACTTC.

The chain carries TRBV4-3 and TRBJ2-2; 8 bases map to TRBD1. V dropped 0 bases and J dropped 5; count of bases not matched to a gene: 5. The CDR3 extends over 16 amino acids. CDR1 is LGHNA, CDR2 YSLEER, per germline. The CDR3 DNA follows: TGCGCCAGCAGCCAAGATCGCAGGGGGCGGACCGGGGAGCTGTTTTTT. Protein sequence: CASSQDRRGRTGELFF.

This clonotype was recorded a few times. The chain joins TRBV9 to TRBJ1-2, with D maybe TRBD1 (5 bases). V shed 0 bases and J shed 2 bases, with 14 bases lying between them. CDR1 and CDR2 (germline): SGDLS, YYNGEE. CDR3 size: 16 residues. This CDR3 is CASSVDYPTDNYGYTF. CDR3 DNA sequence: TGTGCCAGCAGCGTAGATTACCCGACAGACAACTATGGCTACACCTTC.

This clonotype was counted between two and nine times. The V call is TRBV5-1, the J call TRBJ2-1, with D maybe TRBD2 (5 bases). The V end was cut by 2 bases, the J end by 2 bases, with 11 bases between. The CDR3 is made up of 15 amino acids. From germline, CDR1 is SGHRS and CDR2 YFSETQ. CDR3 amino acids: CASSLGGPTYNEQFF. The CDR3 DNA is TGCGCCAGCAGCTTAGGAGGCCCTACCTACAATGAGCAGTTCTTC.

In its sample, this clonotype was seen many times. The chain is built from TRBV20-1 and TRBJ2-1; perhaps D is TRBD1 or TRBD2 (6 bases each). CDR3 length: 13 residues. Trimming took 0 bases from V and 15 from J, leaving 18 bases between them. The germline V gene encodes CDR1 DFQATT and CDR2 SNEGSKA (reference sequence). Written as DNA, the CDR3 is TGCAGTGCTAGAGATGCAGGGGAGGAACAGCCGTTCTTC. Residues: CSARDAGEEQPFF.

V usage is TRBV6-1 and J usage is TRBJ2-2, with a possible D match to TRBD2 (6 bases). The germline V gene encodes CDR1 MNHNS and CDR2 SASEGT. CDR3 length: 15 residues. The germline V and J ends were trimmed by 5 bases and 4 bases, with 14 bases remaining between them. This CDR3 is CASSRPGVGTGELFF. The CDR3 DNA follows: TGTGCCAGCAGTCGTCCGGGGGTTGGCACCGGGGAGCTGTTTTTT.

The V and J genes are TRBV18 and TRBJ2-5, with 8 nucleotides matching TRBD1. The CDR3 sequence is 14 residues long. Germline V gene data show CDR1 as KGHSH and CDR2 as LQKENI. V shed 2 bases, J shed 5 bases, and the junction held 4 bases outside the gene matches. The CDR3 bases are TGTGCCAGCTCACCAGGGGACAGGCGCGAGACCCAGTACTTC. Translating it yields CASSPGDRRETQYF.

This clonotype was picked up a small number of times. This chain uses TRBV7-3 with TRBJ2-2; D is undetermined. The CDR3 has 15 amino acids. Deletions cut 0 bases from V and 5 bases from J, with 10 bases between. The germline gives CDR1 SGHTA, CDR2 FQGTGA. CDR3 sequence: CASSLTAYTTGELFF. The CDR3 DNA reads TGTGCCAGCAGCTTAACGGCCTACACGACCGGGGAGCTGTTTTTT.

The chain links TRBV20-1 to TRBJ2-5; TRBD1 matches 7 bases. Germline V gene data show CDR1 as DFQATT and CDR2 as SNEGSKA (reference sequence). V was pared by 1 base and J by 5 bases, with 7 bases of the junction left unmatched. CDR3 length: 14 residues. The CDR3: CSARGTTGMETQYF. As DNA, the CDR3 is TGCAGTGCTAGAGGGACGACAGGGATGGAGACCCAGTACTTC.

This clonotype was recorded many times. Its ends do not fully match the called genes, so a read error is possible. The V and J genes are TRBV5-1 and TRBJ2-5, with D maybe TRBD1 (6 bases). The germline V gene encodes CDR1 SGHRS and CDR2 YFSETQ. This CDR3 is built from 14 residues. The CDR3 DNA reads as TGTGCCAGCAGCTCCGGTACAGGGCAAGAGACCCAGTACTTC. Protein sequence: CASSSGTGQETQYF.

This clonotype occurred a few times. The V and J genes are TRBV20-1 and TRBJ1-1; 7 nucleotides line up with TRBD1. Losses at the gene ends were 6 bases for V and 0 bases for J; bases not matched to a gene: 4. CDR1 and CDR2 from the germline V gene are DFQATT and SNEGSKA (reference sequence). The length of the CDR3 is 13 residues. The CDR3 DNA is TGCAGTGCGCCGGGACAGTTGAACACTGAAGCTTTCTTT. This sequence encodes CSAPGQLNTEAFF.

This clonotype was counted only a few times. This chain links TRBV5-6 with TRBJ2-2; 15 nucleotides line up with TRBD2. The CDR3 extends over 17 amino acids. The germline gives CDR1 SGHDT, CDR2 YYEEEE. V dropped 4 bases and J dropped 6; count of bases not matched to a gene: 7. CDR3 loop: CASSKGLAGGGSGELFF. The CDR3, as DNA: TGTGCCAGCAGCAAGGGACTAGCGGGAGGTGGATCCGGGGAGCTGTTTTTT.

This clonotype was detected a few times. The V gene is TRBV20-1, the J gene TRBJ2-3; 7 bases are a match to TRBD1. The CDR3 has 15 amino acids. Per germline, CDR1 DFQATT and CDR2 SNEGSKA (reference sequence). With V trimmed by 0 bases and J by 2 bases, 5 bases remained unmatched. CDR3 protein: CSAREPTGVTDTQYF. The DNA of the CDR3 is TGCAGTGCTAGAGAACCAACAGGGGTCACAGATACGCAGTATTTT.

The sample holds many counts of this clonotype. J is TRBJ1-5 and V is TRBV7-2, with 8 bases identical to TRBD1. The CDR3 consists of 17 residues. J gave up 1 base and V 1 base, and 6 bases lay outside the gene matches. CDR1 is SGHTA, CDR2 FQGNSA, per germline. DNA of the CDR3: TGTGCCAGCAGCTTAGTAGGGGCAGGGGGCAGCAATCAGCCCCAGCATTTT. The encoded protein is CASSLVGAGGSNQPQHF.

V and J are TRBV4-2 and TRBJ1-4, with TRBD1 matching over 7 bases. Germline values: CDR1 LGHNA, CDR2 YNFKEQ. The V and J ends lost 0 bases and 4 bases, in that order; junction bases with no gene match: 5. The CDR3 totals 16 residues. The CDR3 region has the DNA TGTGCCAGCAGCCAAGAGGAGACAGGGCGTAATGAAAAACTGTTTTTT. Translation gives CASSQEETGRNEKLFF.

The rearrangement joins TRBV5-1 to TRBJ2-7; D gene unclear. CDR1 is SGHRS and CDR2 is YFSETQ in the germline V gene. The CDR3 spans 13 residues. V gave up 4 bases and J gave up 6 bases, with 14 bases separating them. CDR3 protein: CASSGPGSGEQYF. The CDR3, as DNA: TGCGCCAGCAGCGGTCCGGGCTCCGGCGAGCAGTACTTC.

The J gene is TRBJ2-1, the V gene TRBV20-1; D might be TRBD1 or TRBD2, each matching 5 bases. There are 17 residues in the CDR3. V lost 3 bases and J 1 base, leaving 19 bases between the germline ends. The germline V gene encodes CDR1 DFQATT and CDR2 SNEGSKA (reference sequence). DNA for the CDR3: TGCAGTGCTAGTGAAGCAGGGTATGGAGGTTCCTACAATGAGCAGTTCTTC. Translation gives CSASEAGYGGSYNEQFF.

This clonotype was detected only a few times. The gene calls are TRBV5-1 and TRBJ2-1; possible D gene TRBD2, 6 bases. The CDR3 is 17 amino acids. The V gene lost 1 base and the J gene lost 2 bases, with 16 bases spanning the gap. Looked up from germline, CDR1 is SGHRS and CDR2 is YFSETQ. CDR3 protein: CASSLLGAGPTYNEQFF. As DNA, the CDR3 is TGCGCCAGCAGCTTGTTGGGTGCGGGACCTACCTACAATGAGCAGTTCTTC.

This clonotype turned up a few times. This rearrangement joins TRBV27 to TRBJ2-7; D is undetermined. The V end was cut by 4 bases, the J end by 6 bases, with 16 bases between. The length of the CDR3 is 14 residues. Germline lookup yields CDR1 MNHEY and CDR2 SMNVEV (reference sequence). The CDR3 nucleotides are TGTGCCAGCAGTTATGCTAGAAGTTACGGCGAGCAGTACTTC. This sequence encodes CASSYARSYGEQYF.

The rearrangement uses TRBV29-1 and TRBJ2-3, with 12 bases that match TRBD2. J was trimmed by 1 base and V by 4 bases; bases with no gene match: 6. Germline assignment: CDR1 SQVTM and CDR2 ANQGSEA. The CDR3 contains 16 residues. CDR3 sequence reads: CSVVTSGRPRTDTQYF. CDR3 sequence (DNA): TGCAGCGTTGTGACTAGCGGGAGACCGCGCACAGATACGCAGTATTTT.

The gene calls are TRBV20-1 and TRBJ2-1; D not certain. V dropped 3 bases and J dropped 7 bases, with 10 bases sitting between them. The length of the CDR3 is 12 residues. CDR1 and CDR2 (germline): DFQATT, SNEGSKA (reference sequence). Here the CDR3 reads CSARGTFNEQFF. In DNA form, the CDR3 reads TGCAGTGCTAGGGGAACTTTTAATGAGCAGTTCTTC.

The J gene is TRBJ2-5, the V gene TRBV15; 10 nucleotides line up with TRBD1. V shed 3 bases, J shed 5 bases, and the junction held 3 bases outside the gene matches. CDR3 length: 14 residues. Germline CDR1 and CDR2: LNHNV and YYDKDF (reference sequence). CDR3 nucleotide sequence: TGTGCCACCAGCAGCAAGACAGGGGGCGAGACCCAGTACTTC. Its protein is CATSSKTGGETQYF.